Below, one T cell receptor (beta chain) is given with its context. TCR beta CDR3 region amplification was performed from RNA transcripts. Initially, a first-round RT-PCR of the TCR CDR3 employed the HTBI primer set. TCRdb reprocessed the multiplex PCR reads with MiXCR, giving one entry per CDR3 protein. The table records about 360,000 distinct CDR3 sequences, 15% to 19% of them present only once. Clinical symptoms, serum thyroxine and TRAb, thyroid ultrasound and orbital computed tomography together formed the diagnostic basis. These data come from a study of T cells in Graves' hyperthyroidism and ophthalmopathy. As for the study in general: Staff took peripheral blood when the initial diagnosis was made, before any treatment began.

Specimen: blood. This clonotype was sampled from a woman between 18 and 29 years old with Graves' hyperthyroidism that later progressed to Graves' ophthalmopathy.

The CDR3 DNA reads TGTGCCAGCAGTTTCGTCGTGGGACTAGGGGTGTATACGCAGTATTTT. It translates to CASSFVVGLGVYTQYF. The rearrangement links TRBV12-3 or TRBV12-4 to TRBJ2-3, with TRBD2 identical over 8 bases. V shed 3 bases and J 7 bases; nucleotides not matched to a gene: 12. This CDR3 is 16 amino acids long.